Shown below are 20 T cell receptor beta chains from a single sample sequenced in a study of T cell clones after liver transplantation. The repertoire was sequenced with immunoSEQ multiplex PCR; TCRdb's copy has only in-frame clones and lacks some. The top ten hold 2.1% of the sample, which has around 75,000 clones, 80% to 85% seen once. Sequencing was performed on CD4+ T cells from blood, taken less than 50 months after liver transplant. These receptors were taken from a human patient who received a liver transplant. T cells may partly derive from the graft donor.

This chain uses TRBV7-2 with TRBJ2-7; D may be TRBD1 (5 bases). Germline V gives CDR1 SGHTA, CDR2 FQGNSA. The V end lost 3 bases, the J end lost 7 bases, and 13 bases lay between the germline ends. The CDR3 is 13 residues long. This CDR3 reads CASSFQGFAEQYF. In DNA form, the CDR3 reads TGTGCCAGCAGCTTCCAGGGATTCGCGGAGCAGTACTTC.

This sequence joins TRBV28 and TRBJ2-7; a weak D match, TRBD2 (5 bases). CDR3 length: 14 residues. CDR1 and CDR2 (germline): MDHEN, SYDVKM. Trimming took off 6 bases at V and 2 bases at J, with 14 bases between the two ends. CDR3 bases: TGTGCCAGCAGACTGAGCGGACTTACCTACGAGCAGTACTTC. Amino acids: CASRLSGLTYEQYF. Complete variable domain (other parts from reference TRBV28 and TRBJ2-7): DVKVTQSSRYLVKRTGEKVFLECVQDMDHENMFWYRQDPGLGLRLIYFSYDVKMKEKGDIPEGYSVSREKKERFSLILESASTNQTSMYLCASRLSGLTYEQYFGPGTRLTVT.

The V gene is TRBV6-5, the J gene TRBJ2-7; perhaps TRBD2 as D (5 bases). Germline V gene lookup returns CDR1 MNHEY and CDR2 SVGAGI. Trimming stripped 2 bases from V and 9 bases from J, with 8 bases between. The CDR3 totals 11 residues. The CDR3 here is CASSYEGWQYF. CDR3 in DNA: TGTGCCAGCAGTTACGAGGGTTGGCAGTACTTC.

In DNA, the CDR3 is TGTGCCAGCAGCGTAGCTAGCGGGAGCTACGAGCAGTACTTC. Translating gives CASSVASGSYEQYF. This chain connects TRBV9 to TRBJ2-7; 10 bases match TRBD2. The J segment lost 3 bases and the V segment lost 0 bases, leaving 0 bases of the junction unmatched. CDR3 size: 14 residues. Looked up from germline, CDR1 is SGDLS and CDR2 is YYNGEE.

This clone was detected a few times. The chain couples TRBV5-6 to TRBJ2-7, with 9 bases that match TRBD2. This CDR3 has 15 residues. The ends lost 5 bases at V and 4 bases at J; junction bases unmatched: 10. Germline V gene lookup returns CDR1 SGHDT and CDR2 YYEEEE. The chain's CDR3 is CASRTRREGGYEQYF. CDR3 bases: TGTGCCAGCAGGACCCGGCGGGAGGGGGGTTACGAGCAGTACTTC.

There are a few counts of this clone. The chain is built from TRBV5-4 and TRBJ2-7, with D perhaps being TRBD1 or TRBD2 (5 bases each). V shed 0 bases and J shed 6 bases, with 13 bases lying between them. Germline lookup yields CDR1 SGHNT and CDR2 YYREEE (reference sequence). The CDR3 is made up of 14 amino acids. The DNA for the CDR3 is TGTGCCAGCAGCTTGGATATACCAGGGACCGAGCAGTACTTC. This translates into CASSLDIPGTEQYF.

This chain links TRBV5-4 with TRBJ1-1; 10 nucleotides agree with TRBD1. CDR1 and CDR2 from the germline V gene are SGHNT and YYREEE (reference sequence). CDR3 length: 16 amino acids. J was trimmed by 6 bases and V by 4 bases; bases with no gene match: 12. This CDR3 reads CASSRAGDRGRPEAFF. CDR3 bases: TGTGCCAGCAGCCGCGCGGGGGACAGGGGACGTCCTGAAGCTTTCTTT.

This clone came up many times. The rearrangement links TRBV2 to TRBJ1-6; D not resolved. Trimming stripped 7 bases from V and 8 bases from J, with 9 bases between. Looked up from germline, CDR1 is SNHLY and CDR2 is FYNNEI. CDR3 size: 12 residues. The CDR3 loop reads CASKGWDSPLHF. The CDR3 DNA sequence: TGTGCCAGCAAAGGGTGGGATTCACCCCTCCACTTT.

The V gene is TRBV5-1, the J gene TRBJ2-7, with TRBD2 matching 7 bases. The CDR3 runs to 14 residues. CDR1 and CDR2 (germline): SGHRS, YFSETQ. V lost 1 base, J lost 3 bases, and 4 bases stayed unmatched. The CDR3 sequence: CASSLSGTNYEQYF. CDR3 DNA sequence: TGCGCCAGCAGCTTGTCTGGGACTAACTACGAGCAGTACTTC.

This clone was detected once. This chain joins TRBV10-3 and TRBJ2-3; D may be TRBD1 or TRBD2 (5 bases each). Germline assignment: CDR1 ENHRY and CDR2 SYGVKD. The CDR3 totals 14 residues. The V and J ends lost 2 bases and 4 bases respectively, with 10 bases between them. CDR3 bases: TGTGCCATCAGTGAGAACCGGGGCGCAGATACGCAGTATTTT. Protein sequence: CAISENRGADTQYF.

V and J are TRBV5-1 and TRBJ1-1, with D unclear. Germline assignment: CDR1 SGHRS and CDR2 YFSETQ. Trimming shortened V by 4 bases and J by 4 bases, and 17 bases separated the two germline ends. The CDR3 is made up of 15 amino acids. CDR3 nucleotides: TGCGCCAGCAGCCCCCAAGGGAGTATGGGCACTGAAGCTTTCTTT. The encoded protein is CASSPQGSMGTEAFF.

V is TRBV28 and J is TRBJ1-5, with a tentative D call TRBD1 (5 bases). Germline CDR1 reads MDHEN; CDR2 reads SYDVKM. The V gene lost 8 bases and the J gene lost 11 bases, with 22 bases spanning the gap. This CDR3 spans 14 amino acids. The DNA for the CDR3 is TGTGCCAGCCGGTCCCGGGACGGGGCATCAGCCCAGCATTTT. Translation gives CASRSRDGASAQHF.

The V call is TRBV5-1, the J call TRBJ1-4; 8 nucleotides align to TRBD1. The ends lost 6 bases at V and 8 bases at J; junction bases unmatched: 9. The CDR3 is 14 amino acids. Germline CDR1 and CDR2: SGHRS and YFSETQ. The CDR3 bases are TGCGCCAGCAAGAATACAGGGGGTAGAGAAAAACTGTTTTTT. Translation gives CASKNTGGREKLFF. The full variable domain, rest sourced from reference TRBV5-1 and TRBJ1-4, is KAGVTQTPRYLIKTRGQQVTLSCSPISGHRSVSWYQQTPGQGLQFLFEYFSETQRNKGNFPGRFSGRQFSNSRSEMNVSTLELGDSALYLCASKNTGGREKLFFGSGTQLSVL.

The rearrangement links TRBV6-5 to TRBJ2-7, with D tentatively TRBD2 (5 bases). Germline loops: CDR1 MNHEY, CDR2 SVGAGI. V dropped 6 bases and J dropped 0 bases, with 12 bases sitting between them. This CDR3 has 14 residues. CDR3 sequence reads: CASRNGRVSYEQYF. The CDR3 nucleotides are TGTGCCAGCAGGAACGGGCGGGTCTCCTACGAGCAGTACTTC.

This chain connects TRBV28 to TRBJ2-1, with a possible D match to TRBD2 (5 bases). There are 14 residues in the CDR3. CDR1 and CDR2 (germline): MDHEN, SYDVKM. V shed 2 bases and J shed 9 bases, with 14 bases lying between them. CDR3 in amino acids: CASSLKEALGEQFF. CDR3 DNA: TGTGCCAGCAGTTTAAAGGAGGCCCTCGGTGAGCAGTTCTTC.

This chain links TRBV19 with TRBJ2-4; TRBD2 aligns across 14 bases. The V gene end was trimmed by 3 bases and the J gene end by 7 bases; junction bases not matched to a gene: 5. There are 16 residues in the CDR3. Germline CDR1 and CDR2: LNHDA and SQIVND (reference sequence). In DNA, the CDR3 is TGTGCCAGTAGTATTAGGGGACTAGCGGGAGACAACATTCAGTACTTC. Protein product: CASSIRGLAGDNIQYF.

DNA for the CDR3: TGCGCCAGCAGCTTGATTGGGACAGGGACCTCTGGGCCTTATGGCTACACCTTC. Residues: CASSLIGTGTSGPYGYTF. The chain combines TRBV5-1 with TRBJ1-2; TRBD1 agrees at 9 bases. CDR1 SGHRS and CDR2 YFSETQ come from the germline V gene. The CDR3 consists of 18 residues. Unmatched junction bases numbered 15, after V lost 1 base and J lost 5 bases.

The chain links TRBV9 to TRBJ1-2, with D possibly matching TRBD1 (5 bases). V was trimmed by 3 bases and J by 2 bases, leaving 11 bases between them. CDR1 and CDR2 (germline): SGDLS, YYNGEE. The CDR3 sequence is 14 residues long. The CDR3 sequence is CASSANGGNYGYTF. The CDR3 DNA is TGTGCCAGCAGCGCTAACGGGGGAAACTATGGCTACACCTTC.

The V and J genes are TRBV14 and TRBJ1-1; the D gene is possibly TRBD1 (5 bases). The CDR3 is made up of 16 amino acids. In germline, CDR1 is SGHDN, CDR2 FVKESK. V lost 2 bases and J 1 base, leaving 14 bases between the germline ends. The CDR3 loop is CASSQTPGQGNTEAFF. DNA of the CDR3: TGTGCCAGCAGCCAAACCCCGGGGCAGGGGAACACTGAAGCTTTCTTT.

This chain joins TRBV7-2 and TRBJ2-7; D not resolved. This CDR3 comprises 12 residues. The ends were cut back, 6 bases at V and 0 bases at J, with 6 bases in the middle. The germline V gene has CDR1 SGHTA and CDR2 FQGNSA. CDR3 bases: TGTGCCAGCAGACTGCCCTCCTACGAGCAGTACTTC. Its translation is CASRLPSYEQYF.